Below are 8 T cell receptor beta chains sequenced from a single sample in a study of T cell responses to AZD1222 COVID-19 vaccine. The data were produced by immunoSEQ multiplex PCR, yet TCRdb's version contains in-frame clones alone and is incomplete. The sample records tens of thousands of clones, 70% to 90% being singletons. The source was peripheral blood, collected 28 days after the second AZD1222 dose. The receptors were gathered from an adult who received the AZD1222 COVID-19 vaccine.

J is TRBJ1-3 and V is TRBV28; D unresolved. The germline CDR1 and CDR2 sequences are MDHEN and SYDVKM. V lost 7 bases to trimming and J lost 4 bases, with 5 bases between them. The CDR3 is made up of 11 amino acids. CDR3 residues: CASTPGNTIYF. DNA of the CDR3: TGTGCCAGCACCCCAGGAAACACCATATATTTT.

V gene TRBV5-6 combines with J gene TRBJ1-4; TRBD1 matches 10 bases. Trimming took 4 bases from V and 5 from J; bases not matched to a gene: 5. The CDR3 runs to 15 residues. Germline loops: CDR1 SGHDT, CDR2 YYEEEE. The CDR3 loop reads CASSRRTGGNEKLFF. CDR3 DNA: TGTGCCAGCAGCAGACGGACAGGGGGGAATGAAAAACTGTTTTTT. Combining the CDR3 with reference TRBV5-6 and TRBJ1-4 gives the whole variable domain DAGVTQSPTHLIKTRGQQVTLRCSPKSGHDTVSWYQQALGQGPQFIFQYYEEEERQRGNFPDRFSGHQFPNYSSELNVNALLLGDSALYLCASSRRTGGNEKLFFGSGTQLSVL.

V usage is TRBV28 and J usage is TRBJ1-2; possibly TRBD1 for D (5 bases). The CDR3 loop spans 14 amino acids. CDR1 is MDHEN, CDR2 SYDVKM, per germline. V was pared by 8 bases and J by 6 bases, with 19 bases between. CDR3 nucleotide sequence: TGTGCCAGCTCCCCCCAGACAGATGCTCATGGCTACACCTTC. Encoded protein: CASSPQTDAHGYTF.

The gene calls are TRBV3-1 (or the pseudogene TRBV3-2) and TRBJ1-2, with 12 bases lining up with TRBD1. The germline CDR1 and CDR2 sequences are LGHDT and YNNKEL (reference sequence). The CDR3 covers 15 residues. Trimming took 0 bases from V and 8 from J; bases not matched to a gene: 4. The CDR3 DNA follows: TGTGCCAGCAGCCAAGATGGGACAGGGGGCCGGGGCTACACCTTC. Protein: CASSQDGTGGRGYTF.

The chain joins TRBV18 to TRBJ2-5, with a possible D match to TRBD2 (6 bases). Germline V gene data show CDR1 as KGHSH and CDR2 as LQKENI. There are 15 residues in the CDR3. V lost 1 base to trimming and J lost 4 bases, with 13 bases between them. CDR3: CASSPRNRELETQYF. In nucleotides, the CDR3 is TGTGCCAGCTCACCACGGAATCGGGAGCTAGAGACCCAGTACTTC. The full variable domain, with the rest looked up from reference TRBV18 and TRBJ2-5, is NAGVMQNPRHLVRRRGQEARLRCSPMKGHSHVYWYRQLPEEGLKFMVYLQKENIIDESGMPKERFSAEFPKEGPSILRIQQVVRGDSAAYFCASSPRNRELETQYFGPGTRLLVL.

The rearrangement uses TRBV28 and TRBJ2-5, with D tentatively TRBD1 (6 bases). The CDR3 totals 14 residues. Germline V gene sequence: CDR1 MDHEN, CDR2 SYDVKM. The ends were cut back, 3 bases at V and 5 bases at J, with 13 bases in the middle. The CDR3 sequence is CASSFPDSSETQYF. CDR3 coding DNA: TGTGCCAGCAGTTTCCCGGACAGTAGTGAGACCCAGTACTTC.

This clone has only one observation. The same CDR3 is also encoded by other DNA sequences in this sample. CDR3 protein: CASSSNTEAFF. In DNA form, the CDR3 reads TGTGCCAGCAGTTCAAACACTGAAGCTTTCTTT. V gene TRBV28 combines with J gene TRBJ1-1; D remains ambiguous. The length of the CDR3 is 11 residues. Trimming left V 4 bases short and J 2 bases short, with 2 bases between. Per germline, CDR1 MDHEN and CDR2 SYDVKM.

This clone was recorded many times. CDR3 nucleotide sequence: TGTGCCAGCAGCTTAGCGGGACCTTACAATGAGCAGTTCTTC. Its protein product is CASSLAGPYNEQFF. The J gene is TRBJ2-1, the V gene TRBV7-9; D is possibly TRBD1 or TRBD2 (5 bases each). V was clipped by 0 bases and J by 4 bases, with 7 bases between them. Per germline, CDR1 SEHNR and CDR2 FQNEAQ (reference sequence). The CDR3 has 14 residues. Filled out from reference TRBV7-9 and TRBJ2-1, the complete variable domain reads DTGVSQNPRHKITKRGQNVTFRCDPISEHNRLYWYRQTLGQGPEFLTYFQNEAQLEKSRLLSDRFSAERPKGSFSTLEIQRTEQGDSAMYLCASSLAGPYNEQFFGPGTRLTVL.